Each of the 13 T cell receptor beta chains below was sequenced from the same sample in a study of blood T cell repertoires in COVID-19. Data came from immunoSEQ multiplex PCR; TCRdb stores just in-frame clones and leaves some out. The sample has 95,000 to 110,000 clones, approximately 91% seen once. The sequenced sample consisted of peripheral blood. These receptors were obtained from a human donor in a cohort sampled during active COVID-19.

The V and J genes are TRBV15 and TRBJ2-7; D may be TRBD2 (5 bases). This CDR3 has 12 amino acids. Trimming left V 4 bases short and J 7 bases short, with 11 bases between. The germline gives CDR1 LNHNV, CDR2 YYDKDF (reference sequence). CDR3 loop: CATSKGREEQYF. CDR3 DNA sequence: TGTGCCACCAGCAAGGGTCGGGAAGAGCAGTACTTC.

The J gene is TRBJ1-4, the V gene TRBV19; D uncertain. Germline CDR1 is LNHDA and CDR2 is SQIVND (reference sequence). V was trimmed by 2 bases and J by 14 bases, leaving 12 bases between them. CDR3 size: 12 residues. This CDR3 reads CASSISLGELFF. The CDR3 region has the DNA TGTGCCAGTAGTATATCGCTCGGAGAGCTGTTTTTT.

V is TRBV3-1 (or the pseudogene TRBV3-2) and J is TRBJ2-3, with a tentative D call TRBD1 (5 bases). There are 15 residues in the CDR3. Trimming stripped 4 bases from V and 0 bases from J, with 11 bases between. Germline assignment: CDR1 LGHDT and CDR2 YNNKEL (reference sequence). The CDR3 sequence is CASSPGHTSTDTQYF. For the CDR3, the DNA is TGTGCCAGCAGCCCCGGACACACTAGCACAGATACGCAGTATTTT.

The V gene is TRBV28, the J gene TRBJ1-6; unclear D gene. Deletions cut 5 bases from V and 8 bases from J, with 13 bases between. The CDR3 is 14 residues long. Germline loops: CDR1 MDHEN, CDR2 SYDVKM. CDR3 sequence reads: CASSPDGAYSPLHF. The CDR3 DNA follows: TGTGCCAGCAGTCCTGACGGAGCCTATTCACCCCTCCACTTT.

The rearrangement links TRBV7-2 to TRBJ2-5; 10 bases map to TRBD2. Trimming took 5 bases from V and 5 from J; bases not matched to a gene: 8. Germline CDR1 and CDR2: SGHTA and FQGNSA. This CDR3 is 15 amino acids long. CDR3 protein: CASSTVAGGGETQYF. DNA for the CDR3: TGTGCCAGCAGCACAGTAGCGGGGGGCGGGGAGACCCAGTACTTC. The complete variable domain, with remaining parts taken from reference TRBV7-2 and TRBJ2-5, reads GAGVSQSPSNKVTEKGKDVELRCDPISGHTALYWYRQSLGQGLEFLIYFQGNSAPDKSGLPSDRFSAERTGGSVSTLTIQRTQQEDSAVYLCASSTVAGGGETQYFGPGTRLLVL.

J is TRBJ2-1 and V is TRBV6-5; 7 nucleotides match TRBD2. V shed 6 bases, J shed 9 bases, and the junction held 8 bases outside the gene matches. The CDR3 covers 13 residues. Germline CDR1 reads MNHEY; CDR2 reads SVGAGI. CDR3 loop: CASRFAGGSEQFF. CDR3 coding DNA: TGTGCCAGCAGGTTCGCCGGGGGGAGTGAGCAGTTCTTC.

The CDR3 region has the DNA TGCGCCAGCAGTTCAGGGTCTGGGGCCAACGTCCTGACTTTC. Amino acid sequence: CASSSGSGANVLTF. The chain links TRBV5-1 to TRBJ2-6, with TRBD1 as a possible D gene (5 bases). This CDR3 spans 14 amino acids. CDR1 and CDR2 (germline): SGHRS, YFSETQ. Between the trimmed V and J ends, which lost 5 bases and 1 base, there was a span of 7 bases.

The gene calls are TRBV3-1 (or the pseudogene TRBV3-2) and TRBJ1-5, with D perhaps TRBD1 (5 bases). V was clipped by 1 base and J by 7 bases, with 14 bases between them. CDR1 and CDR2 (germline): LGHDT, YNNKEL (reference sequence). This CDR3 is 15 amino acids long. CDR3 in amino acids: CASSQGSVGAQPQHF. The CDR3 nucleotides are TGTGCCAGCAGCCAAGGGTCGGTAGGGGCCCAGCCCCAGCATTTT.

The chain joins TRBV28 to TRBJ2-1; possible D gene TRBD1, 5 bases. CDR1 MDHEN and CDR2 SYDVKM come from the germline V gene. The length of the CDR3 is 20 residues. The V end lost 0 bases, the J end lost 8 bases, and 29 bases lay between the germline ends. CDR3 residues: CASSLWPRRGRKPESYEQFF. The CDR3 DNA follows: TGTGCCAGCAGTTTATGGCCGAGAAGGGGAAGGAAGCCGGAGAGCTATGAGCAGTTCTTC.

The chain has TRBV6-5 and TRBJ1-1; D is unclear. Germline values: CDR1 MNHEY, CDR2 SVGAGI. This CDR3 has 10 amino acids. The CDR3 bases are TGTGGAGTCCGAGGAGTTCAGGCTTTCTTT. Its translation: CGVRGVQAFF.

The chain is built from TRBV5-5 and TRBJ1-2; D uncertain. Trimming removed 2 bases at V and 0 bases at J, with 8 bases between. CDR1 SGHKS and CDR2 YYEKEE come from the germline V gene (reference sequence). This CDR3 has 14 amino acids. CDR3 in DNA: TGTGCCAGCAGCTTACAGTACCCTAACTATGGCTACACCTTC. Encoded protein: CASSLQYPNYGYTF.

The chain links TRBV27 to TRBJ1-1; D uncertain. CDR3 length: 15 amino acids. Germline values: CDR1 MNHEY, CDR2 SMNVEV (reference sequence). V dropped 2 bases and J dropped 1 base, with 11 bases sitting between them. The CDR3 region is CASSLIPSGNTEAFF. DNA of the CDR3: TGTGCCAGCAGTTTAATCCCATCCGGGAACACTGAAGCTTTCTTT.

This clone showed up just once. This sequence joins TRBV10-3 and TRBJ2-5, with a possible D match to TRBD2 (6 bases). The CDR3 has 14 amino acids. V was trimmed by 4 bases and J by 5 bases, leaving 14 bases between them. Germline V CDR1 and CDR2: ENHRY, SYGVKD. This chain's CDR3 is CAISVSEGGETQYF. As DNA, the CDR3 is TGTGCCATCAGTGTTTCGGAGGGTGGCGAGACCCAGTACTTC.